This TCR beta chain was profiled in a study of shared clonotypes between healthy human individuals (dated by TCRdb to about 2020). With respect to the entire study: The cohort included three men and two women between 18 and 49 years of age. For each donor, CD4 naive and CD4 memory were each run on three plates, CD8 naive on two plates, and CD8 memory on one plate. The study deeply sequenced blood TCR repertoires of five healthy adults to estimate repertoire size and the extent of clonotype sharing between individuals. To increase sequencing depth and limit assay-specific biases, different laboratories used diverse techniques to prepare libraries and sequence TCR repertoires. Between about 0.94 and 8.9 billion PBMCs per donor were obtained by leukapheresis.

Using the deep immunoSEQ assay, TCR CDR3 regions were amplified from genomic DNA by multiplex PCR. Genomic DNA extracted from each cell subset was distributed evenly over all wells of several immunoSEQ 96-well plates, and each plate served as one replicate. For sorted subsets, roughly 190 ng of genomic DNA, equivalent to 25,000 to 30,000 T cell genomes, went into each replicate PCR. Purified libraries were measured with a Qubit 3.0 fluorometer, size-checked on a Bioanalyzer 2100, and measured again with the KAPA Library Quantification kit. Each immunoSEQ 96-well plate was sequenced on its own single-read 150-cycle Illumina NextSeq 550 flow cell. Concerning the study's data processing: Because the immunoSEQ output included only junctional sequences and no quality scores, the filtering could not be the same as the filtering used for full-length reads. Sequences were annotated with PyIR, a Python wrapper for IgBLAST v1.9, and V/J genes and CDR3 were assigned using IMGT germline references. Any read was removed if the V/J assignment was weak (E-value above 1e-6), the CDR3 was missing, or the read contained stop codons, out-of-frame junctions, or ambiguous translated residues. A V3J clonotype was defined by an identical inferred V gene, J gene, and CDR3 amino acid sequence. To compute the percentage overlap between repertoires, the number of shared unique clonotypes was divided by the size of the smaller repertoire. RTK rarefaction, the Chao1 estimator, and Recon v2.1 estimates of unobserved clonotypes were used to assess repertoire richness. For all TCRbeta clonotypes obtained by the gDNA method from several donors, generation probabilities were computed with OLGA. The table comes from immuneACCESS by way of TCRdb, which keeps in-frame sequences with V and J called. Part of the clones is missing from these tables; in studies checked, under half for an unresolved V gene and the rest for unknown reasons. V, J and clone size derive from that table, while D and trimming were established from the DNA sequence. The sample table contains about 1.1 million clones; only one count was recorded for 70% to 80% of them. Jointly, the top ten make up 0.89% of the sample.

The full study reports these points: Sampling was limited to blood, and TCR repertoires in tissue likely differ from TCR repertoires in blood. Pairwise subsampling led to the expectation that sequencing depth would affect the degree of clonotype sharing among donors. Around 5.4% of naive CD4, 3.5% of naive CD8, approximately 2% of memory CD4, and approximately 0.39% of memory CD8 clonotypes were shared across a few donors. Because the study included only a small number of donors, the genetic and exposure-history diversity represented was limited. Higher generation probabilities were observed for clonotypes shared by all four sorted-subset donors than for non-shared clonotypes. Larger estimated clonotype richness was generally found for naive subsets than for memory subsets. Incomplete sequencing was indicated by rarefaction of sorted-subset datasets, despite the large sequencing depth.

The donors were healthy, HIV-negative adults with no recently reported acute infections or vaccinations. Only Caucasian adults living in Nashville, Tennessee, USA were represented among the donors. CD4+ T cells were enriched by magnetic negative selection, after which naive cells were positively selected on CD45RA and the negative fraction was taken as the memory subset. Blood was collected by leukapheresis, and PBMCs were isolated by Ficoll-Histopaque density gradient centrifugation and then cryopreserved in liquid nitrogen vapor phase. Analytical flow cytometry was used to check the purity and quantity of each magnetically sorted T cell population. Genomic DNA was isolated from each sorted fraction and quantified by UV absorbance on a Nanodrop 2000c. A remark on this clone: The specificity of this receptor is unknown. One base away there is no much larger clone; base qualities are not given.

Trimming costs V 2 bases and J 8 bases, and their ends lie 14 bases apart. The germline V gene encodes CDR1 SGHTA and CDR2 FQGTGA. From the cysteine through the phenylalanine, the CDR3 covers 14 amino acids. Of all the DNA, just the CDR3 is kept, 42 bases in frame from base 1. This TCR came from a man aged 18 to 29 in good health. Some clones in this sample may be carry-over from other donors' samples. The V gene is TRBV7-3 and the J gene is TRBJ2-3; TRBD2 could be the D gene, as 6 bases match. The sample comprised memory CD4+ T cells from PBMCs. This specimen's cell subset or site label, per the study, means: CD45RA-negative fraction. The DNA reads TGTGCCAGCAGCTTATCTCCGGGAGAGGGTACGCAGTATTTT. The translation is CASSLSPGEGTQYF.